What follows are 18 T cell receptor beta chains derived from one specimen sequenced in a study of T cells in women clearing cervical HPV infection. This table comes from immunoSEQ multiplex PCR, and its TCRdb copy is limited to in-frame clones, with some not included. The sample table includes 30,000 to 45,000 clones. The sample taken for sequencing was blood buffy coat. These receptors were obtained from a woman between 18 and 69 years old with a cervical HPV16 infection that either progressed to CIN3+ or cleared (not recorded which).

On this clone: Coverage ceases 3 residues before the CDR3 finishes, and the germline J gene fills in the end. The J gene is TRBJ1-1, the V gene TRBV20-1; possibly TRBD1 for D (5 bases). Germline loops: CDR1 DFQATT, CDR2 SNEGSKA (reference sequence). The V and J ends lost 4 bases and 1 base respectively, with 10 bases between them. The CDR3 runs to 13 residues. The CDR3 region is CSATGGANTEAFF. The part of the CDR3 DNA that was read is TGCAGTGCTACAGGAGGGGCGAACACTGAA.

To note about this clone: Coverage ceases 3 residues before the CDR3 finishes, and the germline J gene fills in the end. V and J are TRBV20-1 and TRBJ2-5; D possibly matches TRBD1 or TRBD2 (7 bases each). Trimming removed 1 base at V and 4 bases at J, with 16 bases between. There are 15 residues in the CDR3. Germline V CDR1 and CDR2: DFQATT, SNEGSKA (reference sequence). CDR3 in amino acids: CSARGDREGRETQYF. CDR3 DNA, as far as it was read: TGCAGTGCTAGAGGCGACAGGGAGGGGCGAGAGACC.

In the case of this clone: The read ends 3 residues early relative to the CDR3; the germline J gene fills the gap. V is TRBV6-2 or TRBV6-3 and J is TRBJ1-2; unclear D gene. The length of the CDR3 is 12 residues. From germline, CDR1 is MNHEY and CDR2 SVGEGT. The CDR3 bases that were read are TGTGCCAGCAGTTACGTACAGCTATCC. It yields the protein CASSYVQLS. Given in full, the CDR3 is CASSYVQLSYTF.

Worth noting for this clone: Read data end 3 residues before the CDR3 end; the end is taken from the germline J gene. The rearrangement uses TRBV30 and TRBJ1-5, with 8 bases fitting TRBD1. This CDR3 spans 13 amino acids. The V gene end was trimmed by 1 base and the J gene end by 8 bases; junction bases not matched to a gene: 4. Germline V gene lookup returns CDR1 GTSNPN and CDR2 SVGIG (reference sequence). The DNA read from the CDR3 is TGTGCCTGGAGTGGACAGGGGACAGAGCCC. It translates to CAWSGQGTEP. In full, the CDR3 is CAWSGQGTEPQHF.

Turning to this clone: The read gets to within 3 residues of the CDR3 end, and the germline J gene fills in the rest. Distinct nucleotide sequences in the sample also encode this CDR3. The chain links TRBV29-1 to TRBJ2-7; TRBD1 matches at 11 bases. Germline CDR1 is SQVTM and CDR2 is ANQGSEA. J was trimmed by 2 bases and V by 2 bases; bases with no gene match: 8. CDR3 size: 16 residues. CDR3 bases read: TGCAGCGTTGAACAAATGGGACAGGGGGGACCCTACGAG. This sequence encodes CSVEQMGQGGPYE. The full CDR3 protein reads CSVEQMGQGGPYEQYF.

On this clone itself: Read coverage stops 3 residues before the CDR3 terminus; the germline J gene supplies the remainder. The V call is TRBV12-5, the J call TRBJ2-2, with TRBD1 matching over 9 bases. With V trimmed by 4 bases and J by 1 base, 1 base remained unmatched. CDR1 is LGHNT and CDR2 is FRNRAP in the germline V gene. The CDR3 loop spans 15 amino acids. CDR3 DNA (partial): TGTGCTAGTGGTTCGGGACAGGGGAACACCGGGGAG. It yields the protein CASGSGQGNTGE. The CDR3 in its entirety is CASGSGQGNTGELFF.

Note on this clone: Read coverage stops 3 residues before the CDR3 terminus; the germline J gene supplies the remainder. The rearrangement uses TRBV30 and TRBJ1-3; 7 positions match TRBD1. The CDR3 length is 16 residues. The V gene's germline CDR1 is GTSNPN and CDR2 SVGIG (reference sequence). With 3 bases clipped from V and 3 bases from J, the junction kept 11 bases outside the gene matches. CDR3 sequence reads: CAWSPIDRESGNTIYF. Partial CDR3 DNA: TGTGCCTGGAGCCCAATAGACAGGGAAAGTGGAAACACC.

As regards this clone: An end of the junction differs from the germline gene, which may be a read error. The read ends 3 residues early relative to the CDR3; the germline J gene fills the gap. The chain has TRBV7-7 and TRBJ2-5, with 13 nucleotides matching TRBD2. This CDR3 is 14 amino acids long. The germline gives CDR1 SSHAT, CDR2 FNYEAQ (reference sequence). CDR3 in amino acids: CASSLGLAGETQYF. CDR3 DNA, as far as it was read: TGTGCTAGCAGCTTGGGACTAGCGGGGGAGACC.

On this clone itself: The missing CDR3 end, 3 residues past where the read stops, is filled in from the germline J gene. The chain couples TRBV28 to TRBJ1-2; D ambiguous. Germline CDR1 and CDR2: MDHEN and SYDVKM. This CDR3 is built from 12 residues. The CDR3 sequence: CASSLAPGGYTF. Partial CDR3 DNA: TGTGCCAGCAGTTTAGCGCCCGGGGGC.

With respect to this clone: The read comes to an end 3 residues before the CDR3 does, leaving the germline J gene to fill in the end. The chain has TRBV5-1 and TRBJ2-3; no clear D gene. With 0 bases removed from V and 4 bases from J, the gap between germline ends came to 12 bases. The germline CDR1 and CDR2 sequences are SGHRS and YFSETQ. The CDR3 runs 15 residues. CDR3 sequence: CASSLGGLRADTQYF. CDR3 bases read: TGCGCCAGCAGCTTGGGTGGTCTAAGGGCAGATACG.

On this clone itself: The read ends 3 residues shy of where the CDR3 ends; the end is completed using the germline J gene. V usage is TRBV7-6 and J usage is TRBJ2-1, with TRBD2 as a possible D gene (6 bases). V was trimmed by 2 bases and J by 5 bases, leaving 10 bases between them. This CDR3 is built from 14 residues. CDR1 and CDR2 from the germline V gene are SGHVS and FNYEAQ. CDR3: CASSLSGGNNEQFF. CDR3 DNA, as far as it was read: TGTGCCAGCAGCTTATCCGGGGGAAACAATGAG.

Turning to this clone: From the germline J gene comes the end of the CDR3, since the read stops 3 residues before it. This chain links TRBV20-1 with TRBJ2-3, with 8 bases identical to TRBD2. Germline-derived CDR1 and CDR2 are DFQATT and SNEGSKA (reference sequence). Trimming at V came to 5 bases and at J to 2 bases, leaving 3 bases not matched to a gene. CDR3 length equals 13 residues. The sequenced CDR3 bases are TGCAGTGCTTCGGGGGGGGCCACAGATACG. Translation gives CSASGGATDT. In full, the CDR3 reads CSASGGATDTQYF.

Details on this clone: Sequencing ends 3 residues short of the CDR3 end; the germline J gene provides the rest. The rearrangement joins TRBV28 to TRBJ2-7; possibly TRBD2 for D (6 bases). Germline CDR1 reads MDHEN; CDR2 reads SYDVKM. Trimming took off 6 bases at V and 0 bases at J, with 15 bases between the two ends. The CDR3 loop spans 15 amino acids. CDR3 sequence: CASSTGGTRSYEQYF. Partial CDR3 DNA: TGTGCCAGCAGCACCGGCGGGACTCGCTCCTACGAG.

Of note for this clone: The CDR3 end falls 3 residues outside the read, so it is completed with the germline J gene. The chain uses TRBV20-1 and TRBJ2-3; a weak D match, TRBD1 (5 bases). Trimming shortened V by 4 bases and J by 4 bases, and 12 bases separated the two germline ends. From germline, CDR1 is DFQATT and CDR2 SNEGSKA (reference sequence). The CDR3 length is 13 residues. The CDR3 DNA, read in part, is TGCAGTGCTACCAAGACAGCTCCAGATACG. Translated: CSATKTAPDT. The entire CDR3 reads CSATKTAPDTQYF.

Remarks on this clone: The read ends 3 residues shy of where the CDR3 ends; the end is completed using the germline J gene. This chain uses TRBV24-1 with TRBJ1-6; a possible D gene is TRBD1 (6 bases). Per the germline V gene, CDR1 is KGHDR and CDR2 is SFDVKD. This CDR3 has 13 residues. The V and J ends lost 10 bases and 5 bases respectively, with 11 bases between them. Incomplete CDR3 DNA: TGTGCCACTCAGGGGCGGGATAATTCACCC. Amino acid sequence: CATQGRDNSP. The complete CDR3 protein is CATQGRDNSPLHF.

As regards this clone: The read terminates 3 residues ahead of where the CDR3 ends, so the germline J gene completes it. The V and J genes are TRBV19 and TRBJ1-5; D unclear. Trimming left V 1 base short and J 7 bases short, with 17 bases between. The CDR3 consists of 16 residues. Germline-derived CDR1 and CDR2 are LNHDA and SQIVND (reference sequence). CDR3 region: CASSIGAVGAEQPQHF. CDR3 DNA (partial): TGTGCCAGTAGTATAGGGGCAGTTGGAGCGGAACAGCCC.

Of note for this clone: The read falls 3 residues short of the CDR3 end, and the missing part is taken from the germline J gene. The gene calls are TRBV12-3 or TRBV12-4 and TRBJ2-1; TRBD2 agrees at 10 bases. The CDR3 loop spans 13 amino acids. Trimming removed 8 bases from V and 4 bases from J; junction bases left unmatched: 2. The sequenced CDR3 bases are TGTGCCAGCCGGACTAGCGGTTACAATGAG. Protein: CASRTSGYNE. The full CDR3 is CASRTSGYNEQFF.

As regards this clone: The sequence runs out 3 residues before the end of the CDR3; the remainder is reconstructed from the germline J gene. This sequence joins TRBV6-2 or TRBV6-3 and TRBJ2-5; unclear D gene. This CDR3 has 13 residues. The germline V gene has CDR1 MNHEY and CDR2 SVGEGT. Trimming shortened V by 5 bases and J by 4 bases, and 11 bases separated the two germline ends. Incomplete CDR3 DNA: TGTGCCAGCAGTAAGCCCATGAGAGAGACC. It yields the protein CASSKPMRET. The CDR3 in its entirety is CASSKPMRETQYF.